This T cell receptor beta chain derives from a study of cytomegalovirus exposure and HLA in healthy donors. Background on the study: Genetic ancestry analysis placed 81% of the 350 to 500 donors that were genotyped in the Caucasian-associated cluster. Study-wide results and limits: As a later analysis showed, a missense DCLRE1C variant was linked to trimming of TCR beta V- and J-genes. A later analysis found TCR association rates differed by HLA locus, highest for DRB1 and lowest for HLA-C. TRBV6-2, TRBV6-3 and some other V segments were unresolvable in 87-base-pair reads.

As regards this clone: The antigen is unknown.

The CDR3 is 15 residues long. With 1 base removed from V and 2 bases from J, the gap between germline ends came to 12 bases. Germline values: CDR1 SGHAT, CDR2 FQNNGV. A multiplex PCR was run with 60 Vbeta primers and 13 Jbeta primers. The method was immunoSEQ multiplex PCR; TCRdb's version includes in-frame clones alone and lacks a portion of them. Among 150,000 to 200,000 clones, around 80% were seen once, and the ten largest hold around 0.52%. The receptor was isolated from a woman between 45 and 65 years old in good health and CMV-seronegative. This sequence joins TRBV11-2 and TRBJ2-7, with D possibly being TRBD2 (6 bases). Sample: PBMCs. The CDR3 sequence is CASSLAPTRAYEQYF. The CDR3 DNA is TGTGCCAGCAGCTTAGCTCCGACTAGGGCCTACGAGCAGTACTTC.